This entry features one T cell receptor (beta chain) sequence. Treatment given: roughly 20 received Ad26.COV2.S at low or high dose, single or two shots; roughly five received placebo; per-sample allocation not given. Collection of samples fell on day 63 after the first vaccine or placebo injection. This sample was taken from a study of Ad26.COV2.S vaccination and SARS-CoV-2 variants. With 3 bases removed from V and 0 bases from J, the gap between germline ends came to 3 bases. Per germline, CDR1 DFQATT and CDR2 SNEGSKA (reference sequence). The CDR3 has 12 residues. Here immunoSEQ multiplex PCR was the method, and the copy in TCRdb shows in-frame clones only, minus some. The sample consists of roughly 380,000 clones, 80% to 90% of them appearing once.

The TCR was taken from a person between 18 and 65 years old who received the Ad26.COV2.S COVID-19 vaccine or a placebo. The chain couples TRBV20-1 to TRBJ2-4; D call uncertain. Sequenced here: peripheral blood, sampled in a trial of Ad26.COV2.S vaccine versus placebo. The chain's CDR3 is CSASLAKNIQYF. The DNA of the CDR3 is TGCAGTGCTAGTCTAGCCAAAAACATTCAGTACTTC.